This passage covers 4 T cell receptor beta chains from one sample sequenced in a study of cytomegalovirus exposure and HLA in healthy donors. Researchers ran the PCR with 60 Vbeta and 13 Jbeta primers. Sequencing used immunoSEQ multiplex PCR; TCRdb keeps in-frame clones, though not all of them. The table has 110,000 or so clones, about 68% seen once. Source material: PBMCs. The receptors originated from a woman aged 45-60 years in good health and CMV-seropositive.

The chain recombines TRBV5-4 with TRBJ2-5; TRBD1 is a possible D gene (5 bases). This CDR3 has 15 amino acids. Trimming stripped 4 bases from V and 2 bases from J, with 15 bases between. Germline lookup yields CDR1 SGHNT and CDR2 YYREEE (reference sequence). The CDR3 loop is CASSPSRQKQETQYF. The CDR3 DNA is TGTGCCAGCAGCCCCTCCCGACAGAAACAAGAGACCCAGTACTTC.

V is TRBV18 and J is TRBJ2-6; D unclear. V was cut by 5 bases and J by 0 bases, with 23 bases left in between. The CDR3 has 20 residues. CDR1 and CDR2 from the germline V gene are KGHSH and LQKENI. The CDR3 spells CASSFRHELPPLSGANVLTF. The CDR3 DNA reads TGTGCCAGCTCATTTCGACACGAGTTACCTCCTCTCTCTGGGGCCAACGTCCTGACTTTC. Full variable domain (rest looked up from reference TRBV18 and TRBJ2-6): NAGVMQNPRHLVRRRGQEARLRCSPMKGHSHVYWYRQLPEEGLKFMVYLQKENIIDESGMPKERFSAEFPKEGPSILRIQQVVRGDSAAYFCASSFRHELPPLSGANVLTFGAGSRLTVL.

As for this clone: Other DNA sequences in the sample encode the same CDR3. CDR3 nucleotide sequence: TGTGCCAGCAGCAGGGACAGAAACACCATATATTTT. Its protein product is CASSRDRNTIYF. The chain joins TRBV7-9 to TRBJ1-3, with a possible D match to TRBD1 (6 bases). V was clipped by 5 bases and J by 5 bases, with 7 bases between them. The CDR3 has 12 residues. Germline CDR1 is SEHNR and CDR2 is FQNEAQ (reference sequence).

J is TRBJ2-5 and V is TRBV30; 10 nucleotides line up with TRBD1. V shed 4 bases and J 5 bases; nucleotides not matched to a gene: 7. The length of the CDR3 is 14 residues. CDR1 GTSNPN and CDR2 SVGIG come from the germline V gene (reference sequence). CDR3 bases: TGTGCCTGGACCGGACAGGGGGTAGCGGAGACCCAGTACTTC. It translates to CAWTGQGVAETQYF. The variable domain in full, with the rest retrieved from reference TRBV30 and TRBJ2-5, is SQTIHQWPATLVQPVGSPLSLECTVEGTSNPNLYWYRQAAGRGLQLLFYSVGIGQISSEVPQNLSASRPQDRQFILSSKKLLLSDSGFYLCAWTGQGVAETQYFGPGTRLLVL.